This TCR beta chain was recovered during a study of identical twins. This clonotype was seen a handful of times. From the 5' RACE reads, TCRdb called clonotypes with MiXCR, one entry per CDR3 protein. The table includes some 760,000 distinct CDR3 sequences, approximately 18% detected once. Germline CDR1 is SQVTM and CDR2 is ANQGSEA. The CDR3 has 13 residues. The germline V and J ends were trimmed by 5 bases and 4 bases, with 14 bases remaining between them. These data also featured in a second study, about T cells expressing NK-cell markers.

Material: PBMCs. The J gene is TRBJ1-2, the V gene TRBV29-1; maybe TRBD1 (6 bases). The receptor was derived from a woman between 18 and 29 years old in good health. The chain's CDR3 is CSVLQGSLYGYTF. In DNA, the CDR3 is TGCAGCGTTTTGCAGGGGTCCCTCTATGGCTACACCTTC.